A selection of T cell receptor beta chains follows, all from one sample in a study of T cell responses to AZD1222 COVID-19 vaccine. Sequencing used immunoSEQ multiplex PCR; TCRdb keeps in-frame clones, though not all of them. Of under 150,000 clones in the sample, around 88% are singletons; the top ten hold around 15%. Specimen: peripheral blood, collected on day 0 of AZD1222 vaccination. The receptors here all came from an adult in good health. Both conserved end residues are part of each CDR3. The order of the fields is D gene, V gene, clone size, J gene, CDR3 DNA, CDR3 protein. The D gene is left open where the match is weak. Only part of the rows carry a size: once, few, many, or a class if the clone is expanded.

TRBD1,TRBV5-1,-,TRBJ1-2,TGCGCCAGCAGTTCGACAGGGTCCTATGGCTACACCTTC,CASSSTGSYGYTF
-,TRBV10-3,-,TRBJ2-5,TGTGCCATCAGCCCCTCTGGGGGGGAGACCCAGTACTTC,CAISPSGGETQYF
-,TRBV18,once,TRBJ2-5,TGTGCCAGCTCACCAAATGAGGGGCTGGAGACCCAGTACTTC,CASSPNEGLETQYF
-,TRBV7-8,-,TRBJ2-3,TGTGCCAGCAACCATTACACAGATACGCAGTATTTT,CASNHYTDTQYF
TRBD1,TRBV4-1,few,TRBJ1-6,TGCGCCAGCAGCCACTGGACAGGGACGCCTAATTCACCCCTCCACTTT,CASSHWTGTPNSPLHF
TRBD2,TRBV2,-,TRBJ2-7,TGTGCCAGCACCGCGGGGGAGGCCCACGAGCAGTACTTC,CASTAGEAHEQYF
-,TRBV7-2,-,TRBJ1-2,TGTGCCAGCAGCCCCCCGCGGGGCCGGGGTAACTATGGCTACACCTTC,CASSPPRGRGNYGYTF
TRBD2,TRBV7-9,-,TRBJ2-1,TGTGCCAGCACCTCCACTTGGACTAGCGGGGCCCAGGATGAGCAGTTCTTC,CASTSTWTSGAQDEQFF
-,TRBV7-3,few,TRBJ1-2,TGTGCCAGCAGCTTAAACAGGGATTATGGCTACACCTTC,CASSLNRDYGYTF
-,TRBV21-1,-,TRBJ1-6,TGTGCCAGCAGCCCTAATTCACCCCTCCACTTT,CASSPNSPLHF
-,TRBV7-2,-,TRBJ2-3,TGTGCCAGCAGCCCTCAGGGATCTAGCGGCACAGATACGCAGTATTTT,CASSPQGSSGTDTQYF
-,TRBV18,-,TRBJ1-5,TGTGCCAGCTCATACCAGGGACGCAATAGCAATCAGCCCCAGCATTTT,CASSYQGRNSNQPQHF
TRBD2,TRBV28,-,TRBJ2-7,TGTGCCAGCAGCACCCCGGGGGGGCCGGGGGAGCAGTACTTC,CASSTPGGPGEQYF
-,TRBV6-2/TRBV6-3,once,TRBJ2-2,TGTGCCAGCAGTTACGCCGGTACCGGGGAGCTGTTTTTT,CASSYAGTGELFF
-,TRBV28,-,TRBJ2-5,TGTGCCAGCAGTCCCGCAGCTAACCCGTACCAAGAGACCCAGTACTTC,CASSPAANPYQETQYF
-,TRBV16,-,TRBJ1-1,TGTGCCAGCAGCCAATACCCGGGGGGTGGAGGGAACACTGAAGCTTTCTTT,CASSQYPGGGGNTEAFF
-,TRBV30,-,TRBJ1-1,TGTGCCTGGAACACACAGGGGAACACTGAAGCTTTCTTT,CAWNTQGNTEAFF